The 17 T cell receptor beta chains given below trace back to one sample, sequenced in a study of beta chain features in type 1 diabetes. Sequenced material consisted of expressed TCRB transcripts (all of the isolated RNA was reverse transcribed). Repertoires were generated with immunoSEQ multiplex PCR, while TCRdb's copy carries only in-frame clones and drops some. The data show 300,000 to 400,000 clones, 6.5% to 10% seen once. The sample taken for sequencing was central memory CD4+ T cells from blood. These receptors were taken from a woman in her late teens or twenties in good health.

This clone was found many times. The CDR3 nucleotides read TGCGCCAGCAGCCAAGATTTGGCGCCAGAGCAGTTCTTC. Its protein is CASSQDLAPEQFF. The chain couples TRBV4-3 to TRBJ2-1; no definite D call. V was shortened by 0 bases and J by 10 bases, with 10 bases between the two germline ends. Germline CDR1 LGHNA, CDR2 YSLEER. The CDR3 runs 13 residues.

V and J are TRBV15 and TRBJ2-2, with a possible D match to TRBD1 (6 bases). In germline, CDR1 is LNHNV, CDR2 YYDKDF (reference sequence). This CDR3 has 14 residues. V gave up 3 bases and J gave up 2 bases, with 7 bases separating them. The DNA of the CDR3 is TGTGCCACCAGCAGGGGGACAAACACCGGGGAGCTGTTTTTT. It codes for CATSRGTNTGELFF.

The genes are TRBV7-2 and TRBJ2-5; the match to TRBD2 covers 8 bases. In germline, CDR1 is SGHTA, CDR2 FQGNSA. This CDR3 spans 14 amino acids. With 7 bases clipped from V and 1 base from J, the junction kept 5 bases outside the gene matches. CDR3 residues: CASKREYGQETQYF. The CDR3 DNA reads as TGTGCCAGCAAGCGGGAGTACGGCCAAGAGACCCAGTACTTC.

In this sample, this clone turned up a few times. The chain couples TRBV5-1 to TRBJ2-3, with TRBD1 identical over 10 bases. This CDR3 contains 16 residues. J gave up 4 bases and V 0 bases, and 5 bases lay outside the gene matches. CDR1 is SGHRS and CDR2 is YFSETQ in the germline V gene. This chain's CDR3 is CASSLDGTGVADTQYF. Written as DNA, the CDR3 is TGCGCCAGCAGCTTGGATGGGACAGGGGTGGCAGATACGCAGTATTTT. The variable domain in full, with the rest retrieved from reference TRBV5-1 and TRBJ2-3, is KAGVTQTPRYLIKTRGQQVTLSCSPISGHRSVSWYQQTPGQGLQFLFEYFSETQRNKGNFPGRFSGRQFSNSRSEMNVSTLELGDSALYLCASSLDGTGVADTQYFGPGTRLTVL.

This clone was picked up a small number of times. The chain joins TRBV5-1 to TRBJ2-7; D remains unclear. Germline V gives CDR1 SGHRS, CDR2 YFSETQ. CDR3 length: 13 residues. Between the trimmed V and J ends, which lost 1 base and 2 bases, there was a span of 7 bases. This CDR3 is CASSLTVTYEQYF. DNA of the CDR3: TGCGCCAGCAGCTTGACCGTCACCTACGAGCAGTACTTC.

J is TRBJ2-5 and V is TRBV7-8; the D gene is possibly TRBD2 (6 bases). Looked up from germline, CDR1 is SGHVS and CDR2 is FQNEAQ. V was trimmed by 1 base and J by 5 bases, leaving 11 bases between them. The CDR3 extends over 14 amino acids. CDR3 DNA: TGTGCCAGCAGCTTAGTTCGACTAGAGGAGACCCAGTACTTC. Its translation is CASSLVRLEETQYF.

This clone was seen a handful of times. V usage is TRBV7-9 and J usage is TRBJ1-5; D gene uncertain. The germline gives CDR1 SEHNR, CDR2 FQNEAQ (reference sequence). V was clipped by 1 base and J by 3 bases, with 10 bases between them. This CDR3 spans 15 amino acids. The CDR3 DNA reads TGTGCCAGCAGCTTAGGGGCCACACTCAATCAGCCCCAGCATTTT. Its protein is CASSLGATLNQPQHF.

The chain couples TRBV29-1 to TRBJ2-3; no clear D. The ends were cut back, 4 bases at V and 3 bases at J, with 11 bases in the middle. Germline CDR1 is SQVTM and CDR2 is ANQGSEA. The CDR3 sequence is 13 residues long. The CDR3 protein is CSVVSPGTDTQYF. The CDR3 DNA reads as TGCAGCGTTGTCTCCCCGGGTACAGATACGCAGTATTTT.

The chain combines TRBV2 with TRBJ2-3, with TRBD2 identical over 11 bases. Germline V gives CDR1 SNHLY, CDR2 FYNNEI. This CDR3 has 14 amino acids. J gave up 11 bases and V 3 bases, and 7 bases lay outside the gene matches. DNA of the CDR3: TGTGCCAGCAGTGACCGGCTAGCGGGAGGTCTGCAGTATTTT. This sequence encodes CASSDRLAGGLQYF.

The chain is built from TRBV5-4 and TRBJ1-1; 8 nucleotides agree with TRBD1. V trimming: 4 bases; J trimming: 6 bases; junction bases outside the gene matches: 11. The germline V gene has CDR1 SGHNT and CDR2 YYREEE (reference sequence). This CDR3 has 15 amino acids. The CDR3 sequence is CASSQHQGAASEAFF. CDR3 DNA sequence: TGTGCCAGCAGCCAACATCAGGGGGCCGCGTCTGAAGCTTTCTTT. Looking up the rest from reference TRBV5-4 and TRBJ1-1 gives the full variable domain: ETGVTQSPTHLIKTRGQQVTLRCSSQSGHNTVSWYQQALGQGPQFIFQYYREEENGRGNFPPRFSGLQFPNYSSELNVNALELDDSALYLCASSQHQGAASEAFFGQGTRLTVV.

The J gene is TRBJ2-3, the V gene TRBV5-1; 9 bases agree with TRBD1. Trimming cost V 8 bases and J 4 bases; bases outside gene matches: 11. The CDR3 spans 15 residues. CDR1 is SGHRS and CDR2 is YFSETQ in the germline V gene. CDR3 in amino acids: CARSRDRVFPDTQYF. The DNA for the CDR3 is TGCGCCAGGAGCCGGGACAGGGTATTTCCAGATACGCAGTATTTT.

Only a few counts were recorded for this clone. The rearrangement uses TRBV4-2 and TRBJ2-7; TRBD2 is a possible D gene (5 bases). Per germline, CDR1 LGHNA and CDR2 YNFKEQ. This CDR3 contains 15 residues. Trimming removed 0 bases at V and 2 bases at J, with 11 bases between. This chain's CDR3 is CASSQDRGGPYEQYF. CDR3 sequence (DNA): TGTGCCAGCAGCCAAGATCGCGGCGGGCCCTACGAGCAGTACTTC.

This chain joins TRBV9 and TRBJ2-1, with TRBD2 identical over 7 bases. V dropped 0 bases and J dropped 0; count of bases not matched to a gene: 18. Germline assignment: CDR1 SGDLS and CDR2 YYNGEE. This CDR3 spans 21 amino acids. CDR3 nucleotides: TGTGCCAGCAGCGTAGCTAATGTGGCTAGCGGAACTGTAGGCTCCTACAATGAGCAGTTCTTC. Its protein product is CASSVANVASGTVGSYNEQFF.

Only a few counts were recorded for this clone. The J gene is TRBJ1-5, the V gene TRBV19, with TRBD1 matching over 7 bases. V gave up 10 bases and J gave up 0 bases; unmatched junction bases: 6. Germline-derived CDR1 and CDR2 are LNHDA and SQIVND (reference sequence). The CDR3 runs 14 residues. The CDR3 protein is CATGTVNSNQPQHF. The CDR3 nucleotides are TGTGCCACTGGGACAGTTAATAGCAATCAGCCCCAGCATTTT.

A few counts support this clone. The V and J genes are TRBV4-3 and TRBJ2-7; D may be TRBD1 or TRBD2 (5 bases each). The CDR3 is 17 residues long. Trimming removed 5 bases at V and 2 bases at J, with 22 bases between. Germline loops: CDR1 LGHNA, CDR2 YSLEER. CDR3 nucleotides: TGCGCCAGCAGCTTCGGGGCCGAGACTAACAGACCCTACGAGCAGTACTTC. This gives the protein CASSFGAETNRPYEQYF.

This chain connects TRBV21-1 to TRBJ2-3; TRBD2 is the table's D call and was not checked against the DNA. TRBV21-1 is tagged as a pseudogene. The length of the CDR3 is 17 residues. The CDR3 DNA is TGTGCCAGCAGCGTTTGCGGGAGGGCCAATTGCACAGATACGCAGTATTTT. Its translation is CASSVCGRANCTDTQYF.

The rearrangement links TRBV20-1 to TRBJ2-5, with D unclear. Germline lookup yields CDR1 DFQATT and CDR2 SNEGSKA (reference sequence). The CDR3 totals 11 residues. V lost 3 bases, J lost 5 bases, and 7 bases lay in between. CDR3 region: CSASVLETQYF. CDR3 in DNA: TGCAGTGCTAGCGTCTTGGAGACCCAGTACTTC.